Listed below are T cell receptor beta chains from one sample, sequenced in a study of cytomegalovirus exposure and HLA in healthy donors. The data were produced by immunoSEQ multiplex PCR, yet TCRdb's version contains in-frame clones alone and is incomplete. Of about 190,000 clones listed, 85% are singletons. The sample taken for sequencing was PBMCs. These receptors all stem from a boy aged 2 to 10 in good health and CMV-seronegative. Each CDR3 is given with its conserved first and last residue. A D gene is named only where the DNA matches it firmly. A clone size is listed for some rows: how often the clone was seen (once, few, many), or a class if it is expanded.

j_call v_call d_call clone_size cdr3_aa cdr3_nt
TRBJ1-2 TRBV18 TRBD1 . CASSPGTASYGYTF TGTGCCAGCTCACCAGGGACAGCTTCTTATGGCTACACCTTC
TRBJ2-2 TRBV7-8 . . CASSLDSVEELFF TGTGCCAGCAGCTTAGATAGCGTGGAGGAGCTGTTTTTT
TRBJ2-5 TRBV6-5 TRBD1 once CASSYPGTGSQTQYF TGTGCCAGCAGTTACCCCGGGACAGGCTCACAGACCCAGTACTTC
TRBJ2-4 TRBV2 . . CASSRQGWGENIQYF TGTGCCAGCAGTCGACAGGGTTGGGGGGAAAACATTCAGTACTTC
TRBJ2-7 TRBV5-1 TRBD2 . CASSWKLAGVSYEQYF TGCGCCAGCAGCTGGAAACTAGCGGGAGTCTCCTACGAGCAGTACTTC
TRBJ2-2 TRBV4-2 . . CASSQEARSTGELFF TGTGCCAGCAGCCAAGAAGCGAGGTCTACCGGGGAGCTGTTTTTT
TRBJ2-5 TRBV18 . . CASSPSRGPQETQYF TGTGCCAGCTCACCGTCGAGAGGGCCTCAGGAGACCCAGTACTTC
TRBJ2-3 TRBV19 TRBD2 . CASSIPTKGLAVRGTDTQYF TGTGCCAGTAGTATACCTACCAAGGGACTAGCGGTTAGGGGCACAGATACGCAGTATTTT
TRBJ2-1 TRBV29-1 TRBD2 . CSVDTGTRTGDEQFF TGCAGCGTTGATACCGGGACTAGAACGGGCGATGAGCAGTTCTTC
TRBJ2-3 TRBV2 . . CASSGQNGGSTDTQYF TGTGCCAGCAGTGGTCAGAACGGGGGTTCAACAGATACGCAGTATTTT
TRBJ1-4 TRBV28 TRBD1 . CASSLDRKKLFF TGTGCCAGCAGCCTGGACAGGAAAAAACTGTTTTTT
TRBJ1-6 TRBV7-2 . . CASSFHGHRNSPLHF TGTGCCAGCAGCTTTCATGGACATCGAAATTCACCCCTCCACTTT
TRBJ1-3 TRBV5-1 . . CASRSQGNVAGNTIYF TGCGCCAGCAGATCACAGGGTAATGTCGCCGGGAACACCATATATTTT
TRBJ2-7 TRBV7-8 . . CASSLAKLAGVRYEQYF TGTGCCAGCAGCTTAGCGAAGTTGGCAGGGGTTAGGTACGAGCAGTACTTC
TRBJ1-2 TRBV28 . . CASSLSTYGYTF TGTGCCAGCAGTTTAAGTACTTATGGCTACACCTTC
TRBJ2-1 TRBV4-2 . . CASSQEGNNEQFF TGTGCCAGCAGCCAAGAGGGCAACAATGAGCAGTTCTTC
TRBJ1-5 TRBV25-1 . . CASSTLGVNQPQHF TGTGCCAGCAGTACCTTGGGAGTCAATCAGCCCCAGCATTTT
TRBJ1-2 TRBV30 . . CAWGTSYGYTF TGTGCCTGGGGGACAAGCTATGGCTACACCTTC
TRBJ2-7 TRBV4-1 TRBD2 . CASSPYLAGTSYEQYF TGCGCCAGCAGCCCCTACCTAGCGGGAACTTCCTACGAGCAGTACTTC
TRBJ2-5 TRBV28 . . CASRRQGIQETQYF TGTGCCAGCAGAAGGCAGGGGATACAAGAGACCCAGTACTTC
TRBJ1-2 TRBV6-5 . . CASIPTGVGYTF TGTGCCAGCATTCCCACCGGGGTAGGCTACACCTTC
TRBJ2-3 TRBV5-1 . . CASRLTRTGYNTDTQYF TGCGCCAGCAGGTTGACGCGAACAGGGTATAACACAGATACGCAGTATTTT
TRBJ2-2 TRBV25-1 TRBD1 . CASSDRDRVATGELFF TGTGCCAGCAGTGACCGGGACAGGGTGGCCACCGGGGAGCTGTTTTTT
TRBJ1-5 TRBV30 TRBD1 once CAWGTGGGSQPQHF TGTGCCTGGGGTACAGGGGGCGGTAGTCAGCCCCAGCATTTT
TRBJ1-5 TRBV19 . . CASSLRQGQGPYQPQHF TGTGCCAGTAGTCTACGGCAGGGGCAGGGGCCATATCAGCCCCAGCATTTT
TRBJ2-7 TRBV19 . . CASKLRQGGSYEQYF TGTGCCAGTAAACTCCGGCAGGGCGGTTCGTACGAGCAGTACTTC
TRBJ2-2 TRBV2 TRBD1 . CASRGDRANTGELFF TGTGCCAGCAGAGGGGACAGGGCAAACACCGGGGAGCTGTTTTTT
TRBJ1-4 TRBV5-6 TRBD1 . CASSWQGAGEKLFF TGTGCCAGCAGCTGGCAGGGGGCCGGGGAAAAACTGTTTTTT
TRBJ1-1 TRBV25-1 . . CASSDRSRSAFF TGTGCCAGCAGTGATCGTAGCCGAAGCGCTTTCTTT
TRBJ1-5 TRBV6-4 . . CASSDRSNQPQHF TGTGCCAGCAGTGACAGGAGTAATCAGCCCCAGCATTTT
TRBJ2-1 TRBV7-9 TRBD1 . CASSQGTGDWFF TGTGCCAGCAGCCAAGGGACAGGGGATTGGTTCTTC
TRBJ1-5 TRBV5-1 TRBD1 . CASSYSGGVEPQHF TGCGCCAGCAGCTACTCAGGGGGCGTAGAGCCCCAGCATTTT
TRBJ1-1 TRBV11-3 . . CASSLDRMNTEAFF TGTGCCAGCAGCTTAGACAGAATGAACACTGAAGCTTTCTTT
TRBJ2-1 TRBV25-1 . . CASSEVQEQFF TGTGCCAGCAGTGAAGTTCAAGAGCAGTTCTTC
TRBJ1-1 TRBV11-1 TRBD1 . CASSPGGRWTEAFF TGTGCCAGCAGCCCAGGGGGGCGATGGACTGAAGCTTTCTTT
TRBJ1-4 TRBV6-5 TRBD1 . CASSYSTGGSEKLFF TGTGCCAGCAGTTACTCGACAGGGGGGAGTGAAAAACTGTTTTTT
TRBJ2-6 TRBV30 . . CAWSVAVGHSGANVLTF TGTGCCTGGAGTGTAGCGGTAGGGCACTCTGGGGCCAACGTCCTGACTTTC
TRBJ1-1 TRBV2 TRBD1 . CASSVGQGGYTEAFF TGTGCCAGCAGTGTTGGACAGGGGGGGTACACTGAAGCTTTCTTT
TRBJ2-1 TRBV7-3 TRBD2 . CASSLMTSGSYNEQFF TGTGCCAGCAGCTTAATGACTAGCGGGAGCTACAATGAGCAGTTCTTC
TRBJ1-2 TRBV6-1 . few CASSEGRGRGYGYTF TGTGCCAGCAGTGAAGGGAGGGGTAGGGGCTATGGCTACACCTTC
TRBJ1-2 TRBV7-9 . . CASSLGGAGTMTGYTF TGTGCCAGCAGCTTAGGGGGCGCAGGAACTATGACTGGCTACACCTTC
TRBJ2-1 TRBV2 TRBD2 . CASSEEPLLAGGGNEQFF TGTGCCAGCAGTGAAGAACCGCTTCTAGCGGGGGGGGGCAATGAGCAGTTCTTC
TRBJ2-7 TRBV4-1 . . CASSATGTSSSYEQYF TGCGCCAGCAGCGCAACCGGGACTTCAAGCTCCTACGAGCAGTACTTC
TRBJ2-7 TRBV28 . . CATWGRASYEQYF TGTGCCACCTGGGGCAGGGCGAGTTACGAGCAGTACTTC
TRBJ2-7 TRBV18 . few CASSPDSYEQYF TGTGCCAGCTCACCTGACAGCTACGAGCAGTACTTC
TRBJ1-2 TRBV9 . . CASSGLDSPGGYTF TGTGCCAGCAGCGGGTTGGACAGCCCCGGTGGCTACACCTTC
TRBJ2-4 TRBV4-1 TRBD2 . CASSQPLAGRAKNIQYF TGCGCCAGCAGCCAACCTCTAGCGGGTCGAGCCAAAAACATTCAGTACTTC
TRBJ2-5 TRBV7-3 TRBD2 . CASSLTGGPQETQYF TGTGCCAGCAGCTTGACGGGGGGGCCTCAAGAGACCCAGTACTTC